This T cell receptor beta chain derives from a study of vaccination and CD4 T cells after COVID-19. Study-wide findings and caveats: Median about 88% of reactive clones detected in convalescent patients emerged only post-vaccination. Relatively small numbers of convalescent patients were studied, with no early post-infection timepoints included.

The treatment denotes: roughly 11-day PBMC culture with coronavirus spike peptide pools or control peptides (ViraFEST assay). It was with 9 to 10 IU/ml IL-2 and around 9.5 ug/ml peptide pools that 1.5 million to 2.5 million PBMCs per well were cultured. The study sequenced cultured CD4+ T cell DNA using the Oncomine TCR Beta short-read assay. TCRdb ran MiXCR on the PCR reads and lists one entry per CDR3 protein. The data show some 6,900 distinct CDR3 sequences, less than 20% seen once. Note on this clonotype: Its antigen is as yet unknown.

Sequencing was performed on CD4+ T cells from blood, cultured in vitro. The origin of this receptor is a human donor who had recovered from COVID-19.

In DNA form, the CDR3 reads TGTGCCAGCAGCACTCGTTGGGAGTCCAATGAGCAGTTCTTC. Its translation: CASSTRWESNEQFF. The chain combines TRBV9 with TRBJ2-1; possibly TRBD2 for D (5 bases). The CDR3 totals 14 residues. The germline V gene has CDR1 SGDLS and CDR2 YYNGEE. Trimming cost V 4 bases and J 6 bases, with 14 bases left between them.